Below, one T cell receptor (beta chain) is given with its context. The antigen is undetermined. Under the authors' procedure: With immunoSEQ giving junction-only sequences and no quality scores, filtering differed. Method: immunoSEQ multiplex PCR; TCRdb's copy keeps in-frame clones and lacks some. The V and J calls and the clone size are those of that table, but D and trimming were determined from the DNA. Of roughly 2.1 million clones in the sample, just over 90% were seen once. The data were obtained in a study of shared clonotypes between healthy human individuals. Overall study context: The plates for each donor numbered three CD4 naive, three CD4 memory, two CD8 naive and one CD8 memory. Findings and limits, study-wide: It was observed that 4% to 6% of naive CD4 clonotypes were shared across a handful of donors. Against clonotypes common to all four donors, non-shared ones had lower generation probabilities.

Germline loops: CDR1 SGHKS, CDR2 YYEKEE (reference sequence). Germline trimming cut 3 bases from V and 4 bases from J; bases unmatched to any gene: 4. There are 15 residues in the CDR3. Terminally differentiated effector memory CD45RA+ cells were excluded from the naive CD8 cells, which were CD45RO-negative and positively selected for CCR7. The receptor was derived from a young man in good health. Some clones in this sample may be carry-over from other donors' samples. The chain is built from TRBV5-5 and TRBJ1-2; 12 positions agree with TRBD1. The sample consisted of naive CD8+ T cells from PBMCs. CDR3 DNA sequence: TGTGCCAGCAGCTCCGGGACAGGGGGCCCCTATGGCTACACCTTC. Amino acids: CASSSGTGGPYGYTF.